This T cell receptor beta chain was retrieved from a study of neoadjuvant nivolumab and ipilimumab in lung cancer. General observations from the study: Blood richness before therapy tracked richness in tumors resected after neoadjuvant therapy. From pretherapy to surgery, tumor richness and clonality rose with dual therapy. A small number of samples were TCR sequenced.

The CDR3 sequence is 18 residues long. Germline V gene lookup returns CDR1 SGHRS and CDR2 YFSETQ. J was trimmed by 0 bases and V by 0 bases; bases with no gene match: 9. In the case of this clone: The antigen remains unidentified.

Here immunoSEQ multiplex PCR was the method, and the copy in TCRdb shows in-frame clones only, minus some. The sample yields some 4,000 clones, around 81% seen once. The source of this sequence is an adult with non-small cell lung cancer. Some clones in this sample may be carry-over from other donors' samples. The chain has TRBV5-1 and TRBJ2-5; 9 bases line up with TRBD2. Specimen: normal lung tissue adjacent to the tumor, collected after neoadjuvant nivolumab, alone or with ipilimumab, at or shortly before surgery. The CDR3 sequence is CASSLGVAGASYQETQYF. CDR3 nucleotide sequence: TGCGCCAGCAGCTTGGGGGTAGCGGGGGCCTCGTACCAAGAGACCCAGTACTTC.